The 5 T cell receptor beta chains presented below share a single source sample, sequenced in a study of CD8 T cells in Susac syndrome. An input of roughly 0.5 to 1 ug of RNA was subjected to reverse transcription using random hexamers. Each CDR3 protein gets one entry after TCRdb re-called the immunoSEQ multiplex PCR reads with MiXCR. The sample has some 300,000 distinct CDR3 sequences, 85% seen once. Sequencing was done on a sample of CD8+ T cells from PBMCs. Receptors were obtained from a human donor with multiple sclerosis.

The chain recombines TRBV9 with TRBJ2-5; no clear D gene. Germline CDR1 is SGDLS and CDR2 is YYNGEE. V shed 0 bases and J shed 2 bases, with 5 bases lying between them. The CDR3 extends over 13 amino acids. CDR3: CASSVDRQETQYF. In DNA form, the CDR3 reads TGTGCCAGCAGCGTAGACAGACAAGAGACCCAGTACTTC.

The chain has TRBV7-2 and TRBJ2-4; D is unclear. The V and J ends lost 2 bases and 0 bases respectively, with 8 bases between them. CDR1 and CDR2 (germline): SGHTA, FQGNSA. The CDR3 is 15 residues long. In DNA form, the CDR3 reads TGTGCCAGCAGCTTACGTCAATTAGCCAAAAACATTCAGTACTTC. It specifies CASSLRQLAKNIQYF.

This rearrangement joins TRBV28 to TRBJ1-3, with D unclear. V shed 7 bases and J shed 0 bases, with 16 bases lying between them. Germline CDR1 and CDR2: MDHEN and SYDVKM. The CDR3 runs to 16 residues. For the CDR3, the DNA is TGTGCCAGCACCCCACTCAAAGGATACTCTGGAAACACCATATATTTT. It codes for CASTPLKGYSGNTIYF.

The chain has TRBV21-1 and TRBJ2-7; no DNA check was done on the table's D call, TRBD1. TRBV21-1 is assigned pseudogene status. The CDR3 is 17 residues long. CDR3 DNA: TGTGCCAGCAGCAAAGTGTCACGGGACAGGGGTAACTACGAGCAGTACTTC. Amino acids: CASSKVSRDRGNYEQYF.

V usage is TRBV5-6 and J usage is TRBJ2-3; a possible D gene is TRBD1 (6 bases). Trimming removed 0 bases from V and 0 bases from J, with 11 bases in between. This CDR3 region has 16 residues. Germline CDR1 and CDR2: SGHDT and YYEEEE. The CDR3 spells CASSLVRGVSTDTQYF. The CDR3 DNA is TGTGCCAGCAGCTTGGTCAGGGGCGTGAGCACAGATACGCAGTATTTT.